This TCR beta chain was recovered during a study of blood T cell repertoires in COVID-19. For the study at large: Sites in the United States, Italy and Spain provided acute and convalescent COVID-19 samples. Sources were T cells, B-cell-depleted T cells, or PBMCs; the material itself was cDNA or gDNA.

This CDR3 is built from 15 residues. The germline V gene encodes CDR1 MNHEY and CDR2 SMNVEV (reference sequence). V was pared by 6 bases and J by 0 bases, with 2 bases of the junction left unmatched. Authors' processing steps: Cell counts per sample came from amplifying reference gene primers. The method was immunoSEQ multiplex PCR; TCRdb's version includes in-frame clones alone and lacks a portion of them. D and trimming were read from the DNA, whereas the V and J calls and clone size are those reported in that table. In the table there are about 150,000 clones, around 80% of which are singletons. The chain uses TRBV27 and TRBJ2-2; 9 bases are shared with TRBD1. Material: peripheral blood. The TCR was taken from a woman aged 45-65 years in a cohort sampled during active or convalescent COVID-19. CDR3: CASRRQGANTGELFF. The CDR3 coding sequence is TGTGCCAGCAGACGACAGGGGGCGAACACCGGGGAGCTGTTTTTT.